This TCR beta chain was found in a study of OX40 agonist ivuxolimab in advanced cancers. About the investigation overall: Ivuxolimab was an agonistic, fully human IgG2 monoclonal antibody directed against OX40 (CD134), a costimulatory receptor. A male proportion of roughly 80% and a mean age of around 60 years, ranging from about 23 to 90, were recorded for the dose-escalation cohort. The point of sequencing TCRbeta in the periphery was to test whether ivuxolimab changed TCR sequence diversity and drove clonal T-cell expansion. The paper describes the monotherapy dose-escalation part (N of about 52 patients) of the phase I trial of ivuxolimab. Intravenous ivuxolimab was administered to patients every 2 weeks at six dose levels: 0.01, 0.1, 0.3, 1.5, 3 and 10 mg/kg. Prior anti-PD-1, anti-PD-L1 or anti-CTLA-4 therapy was permitted, and 30% to 50% of dose-escalation patients had received checkpoint inhibitors. Of the 50 to 55 dose-escalation patients, hepatocellular carcinoma was present in about 20, melanoma in approximately 15, renal cell carcinoma in 9 and head and neck cancer in 9. Partial responses were achieved by three dose-escalation patients, of whom one had hepatocellular carcinoma and two had cutaneous melanoma.

Between the V and J ends, shortened by 2 bases and 8 bases respectively, the junction contains 13 bases. The germline V gene (reference sequence) provides CDR1 SGHNT and CDR2 YYREEE. The CDR3 has 13 amino acids, counting the end cysteine and phenylalanine. Only CDR3 DNA is held: 39 bases, read in frame from base 1. As for this clone: There is no known antigen for this receptor. Qualities for individual bases were not recorded, and no much larger clone is one base off.

General findings and caveats noted by the study authors: The antigen specificity of the peripheral T cells that underwent clonal expansion was not determined. On average, CD8+ T cells showed more expanded clones than CD4+ T cells after ivuxolimab. In partial responders in the 0.1-3.0 mg/kg groups, normalized peripheral clonal expansion was found to be among the lowest, especially among CD8+ T cells. Low levels of normalized T-cell clonal expansion were also seen in some patients who did not respond. At doses of 0.1 to 3.0 mg/kg, clonal expansion of both CD4+ and CD8+ T cells in blood was seen between baseline and week 6.

For sequencing of the TCRbeta CDR3 region, genomic DNA was extracted from the sorted cells. The immunoSEQ Assay was used for sequencing of TCRbeta CDR3 regions. TCRdb limited this immuneACCESS table to in-frame rearrangements with V and J called. A share of clones is missing; checked studies link under half to unresolved V genes, and the rest is unexplained. This sample comprises fewer than 45,000 clones, roughly 72% of them detected only once. The ten largest make up less than 30% of the sample. The trial excluded patients who had a history of autoimmune disease or were on systemic immunosuppression. In every dose cohort, peripheral blood was drawn for TCR sequencing at baseline, cycle 4 day 1, and cycle 7 day 1. Samples were obtained from an open-label, multicenter, first-in-human phase I dose-escalation trial of ivuxolimab. Adults with locally advanced or metastatic melanoma, renal cell, hepatocellular, or head and neck squamous cell carcinoma were enrolled in the trial. CD4+ and CD8+ T cells were sorted separately from peripheral blood before TCR sequencing.

The input for sequencing was CD4+ or CD8+ T cells sorted from blood, taken in a trial of the OX40 agonist ivuxolimab. The rearranged segments are TRBV5-4 and TRBJ1-2, with the D segment identity uncertain. The receptor comes from an adult with an advanced solid tumor such as melanoma, head and neck, liver or kidney cancer. CDR3 protein: CASSLALREGYTF. The nucleotide sequence is given as TGTGCCAGCAGCTTAGCTTTAAGGGAAGGCTACACCTTC.